The 30 T cell receptor beta chains below were found in one sample sequenced in a study of breast tumors, draining lymph nodes, adjacent tissues. The lymph nodes were axillary draining lymph nodes from breast cancer patients. TCRdb processed the multiplex PCR reads anew with MiXCR; each CDR3 protein has one entry. This sample has approximately 130,000 distinct CDR3 sequences, with 21% found just once. The sequenced sample consisted of axillary lymph node tissue. These receptor sequences come from a female donor with breast cancer. Some clones in this sample may be carry-over from other donors' samples.

In its sample, this clonotype was seen a few times. The gene calls are TRBV6-5 and TRBJ1-4; D possibly corresponds to TRBD1 (6 bases). V shed 6 bases and J shed 8 bases, with 16 bases lying between them. The germline V gene has CDR1 MNHEY and CDR2 SVGAGI. The CDR3 runs 14 residues. CDR3 sequence (DNA): TGTGCCAGCAGGACACAGGGTCGAGGGGAAAAACTGTTTTTT. Translating gives CASRTQGRGEKLFF.

This clonotype was counted a few times. This sequence may be a read error, since a much larger clone differs from it by one base. The chain combines TRBV2 with TRBJ1-2, with D unclear. CDR1 and CDR2 (germline): SNHLY, FYNNEI. The CDR3 sequence is 14 residues long. The CDR3 spells CAGSATASDYGYTF. The CDR3 nucleotides are TGTGCCGGCAGTGCCACAGCCTCAGACTATGGCTACACCTTC.

The chain recombines TRBV4-2 with TRBJ1-5; D unresolved. V was trimmed by 0 bases and J by 7 bases, leaving 16 bases between them. The CDR3 consists of 16 residues. Germline V gene sequence: CDR1 LGHNA, CDR2 YNFKEQ. The CDR3 here is CASSQEITASGQPQHF. The CDR3 nucleotides are TGTGCCAGCAGCCAAGAAATCACCGCTTCCGGGCAGCCCCAGCATTTT.

This clonotype has ten or more counts. This chain connects TRBV20-1 to TRBJ2-1; 9 nucleotides agree with TRBD1. Germline CDR1 reads DFQATT; CDR2 reads SNEGSKA (reference sequence). V was clipped by 2 bases and J by 3 bases; unmatched bases: 8. The length of the CDR3 is 16 residues. In nucleotides, the CDR3 is TGCAGTGCTAGAAACACCGGGACAGGGAACTACAATGAGCAGTTCTTC. As protein: CSARNTGTGNYNEQFF.

This clonotype was seen many times. The chain recombines TRBV3-1 with TRBJ1-2, with a tentative D call TRBD1 (5 bases). The CDR3 length is 15 residues. V shed 6 bases and J shed 0 bases, with 14 bases lying between them. Germline CDR1 and CDR2: LGHDT and YNNKEL (reference sequence). The CDR3 DNA sequence: TGTGCCAGCAGTCCTTCTCTGGGGGCTAACTATGGCTACACCTTC. Its translation: CASSPSLGANYGYTF.

In its sample, this clonotype was seen many times. J is TRBJ2-1 and V is TRBV20-1, with D possibly called TRBD1 or TRBD2 (6 bases each). Germline lookup yields CDR1 DFQATT and CDR2 SNEGSKA (reference sequence). This CDR3 has 16 amino acids. V gave up 5 bases and J gave up 2 bases, with 19 bases separating them. In DNA, the CDR3 is TGCAGTGCTCTAACTAGGGGGACTCAACCCTACAATGAGCAGTTCTTC. It translates to CSALTRGTQPYNEQFF.

A note on this clonotype: A much larger clone differs by one base, so this may be a read error. The genes are TRBV28 and TRBJ2-7; 9 nucleotides agree with TRBD2. V shed 6 bases and J 4 bases; nucleotides not matched to a gene: 4. The CDR3 runs 13 residues. CDR1 is MDHEN and CDR2 is SYDVKM in the germline V gene. This chain's CDR3 is CASRSGRTYEQYF. CDR3 coding DNA: TGTGCCAGCAGGAGCGGGAGGACGTACGAGCAGTACTTC.

As for this clonotype: A read error is possible here, since a much larger clone lies one base away. The chain employs TRBV28 and TRBJ2-7; either TRBD1 or TRBD2 may supply D (5 bases each). Per germline, CDR1 MDHEN and CDR2 SYDVKM. The CDR3 covers 16 residues. Here the CDR3 reads CASSSDGTPASCEQYF. The CDR3 DNA sequence: TGTGCCAGCAGTTCCGATGGGACCCCAGCCTCCTGCGAGCAGTACTTC.

There are many counts of this clonotype. The chain combines TRBV12-3 or TRBV12-4 with TRBJ1-2; a weak D match, TRBD1 (5 bases). Trimming cost V 5 bases and J 6 bases, with 16 bases left between them. The CDR3 covers 14 residues. Here the CDR3 reads CASSTGRTLDGYTF. CDR3 coding DNA: TGTGCCAGCAGTACGGGACGGACCCTGGATGGCTACACCTTC.

At least ten counts were recorded for this clonotype. The V gene is TRBV20-1, the J gene TRBJ2-5, with D perhaps assigned TRBD1 or TRBD2 (7 bases each). This CDR3 spans 14 amino acids. Germline CDR1 reads DFQATT; CDR2 reads SNEGSKA (reference sequence). Trimming cost V 6 bases and J 4 bases, with 18 bases left between them. The CDR3 DNA reads TGCAGTGCCCCCCCGGGCAGGGGGGGAGAGACCCAGTACTTC. Residues: CSAPPGRGGETQYF.

A note on this clonotype: Just one base apart from a much larger clone, this may be a read error. This chain uses TRBV10-3 with TRBJ2-3; D may match TRBD1 or TRBD2 (7 bases each). The CDR3 totals 16 residues. Germline loops: CDR1 ENHRY, CDR2 SYGVKD. CDR3 protein: CAISESGRGGTDTRYF. In DNA form, the CDR3 reads TGTGCCATCAGTGAGTCGGGCAGGGGGGGCACAGATACGCGGTATTTT.

This clonotype was seen at least ten times. The chain employs TRBV5-1 and TRBJ2-7; no clear D. CDR3 size: 12 residues. Germline lookup yields CDR1 SGHRS and CDR2 YFSETQ. Trimming removed 5 bases from V and 2 bases from J, with 8 bases in between. CDR3 bases: TGCGCCAGCAGTGGGTCGGCCTACGAGCAGTACTTC. It yields the protein CASSGSAYEQYF.

This clonotype was counted many times. V gene TRBV2 combines with J gene TRBJ2-5; the D is unclear. The CDR3 totals 13 residues. Germline lookup yields CDR1 SNHLY and CDR2 FYNNEI. Trimming took off 6 bases at V and 5 bases at J, with 13 bases between the two ends. CDR3 sequence reads: CASRSGQWETQYF. The CDR3, as DNA: TGTGCCAGCAGATCGGGTCAATGGGAGACCCAGTACTTC. Filled out from reference TRBV2 and TRBJ2-5, the complete variable domain reads EPEVTQTPSHQVTQMGQEVILRCVPISNHLYFYWYRQILGQKVEFLVSFYNNEISEKSEIFDDQFSVERPDGSNFTLKIRSTKLEDSAMYFCASRSGQWETQYFGPGTRLLVL.

This clonotype was detected many times. The V and J genes are TRBV4-2 and TRBJ2-1; 12 bases are a match to TRBD2. The CDR3 is made up of 20 amino acids. Germline trimming cut 1 base from V and 2 bases from J; bases unmatched to any gene: 12. The germline gives CDR1 LGHNA, CDR2 YNFKEQ. The CDR3 here is CASSQVSTSGSRGAYNEQFF. CDR3 DNA: TGTGCCAGCAGCCAAGTATCGACTAGCGGGAGTAGAGGGGCCTACAATGAGCAGTTCTTC.

There are a few counts of this clonotype. The chain combines TRBV20-1 with TRBJ2-4; 9 bases match TRBD1. Trimming removed 6 bases from V and 8 bases from J; junction bases left unmatched: 5. Looked up from germline, CDR1 is DFQATT and CDR2 is SNEGSKA (reference sequence). The CDR3 sequence is 12 residues long. CDR3 nucleotides: TGCAGTGCGATCGACAGGGGGGACATTCAGTACTTC. Protein product: CSAIDRGDIQYF.

This clonotype was counted ten times or more. The chain joins TRBV7-9 to TRBJ1-2; D is perhaps TRBD1 (5 bases). V was cut by 3 bases and J by 7 bases, with 12 bases left in between. Per germline, CDR1 SEHNR and CDR2 FQNEAQ (reference sequence). This CDR3 is built from 13 residues. CDR3 region: CASSFGGEFGYTF. Written as DNA, the CDR3 is TGTGCCAGCAGCTTCGGGGGGGAGTTTGGCTACACCTTC.

On this clonotype itself: A much more abundant neighbour one base away suggests this may be a read error. The chain employs TRBV19 and TRBJ2-2, with a tentative D call TRBD2 (5 bases). Germline V CDR1 and CDR2: LNHDA, SQIVND (reference sequence). The V end lost 5 bases, the J end lost 3 bases, and 13 bases lay between the germline ends. The CDR3 extends over 15 amino acids. The CDR3: CASSQTGIDTGELFF. CDR3 nucleotides: TGTGCCAGTAGTCAGACGGGGATTGACACCGGGGAGCTGTTTTTT.

The table lists this clonotype with many counts. The genes are TRBV7-3 and TRBJ2-1, with D perhaps matching TRBD2 (9 bases). V was shortened by 5 bases and J by 10 bases, with 24 bases between the two germline ends. The germline V gene has CDR1 SGHTA and CDR2 FQGTGA. The CDR3 spans 16 residues. DNA for the CDR3: TGTGCCAGCAGCCCAACAGGGGGAACTAGCGGGTTGGAGCAGTTCTTC. This gives the protein CASSPTGGTSGLEQFF. The whole variable domain, remainder taken from reference TRBV7-3 and TRBJ2-1, is GAGVSQTPSNKVTEKGKYVELRCDPISGHTALYWYRQSLGQGPEFLIYFQGTGAADDSGLPNDRFFAVRPEGSVSTLKIQRTERGDSAVYLCASSPTGGTSGLEQFFGPGTRLTVL.

This clonotype was recorded at least ten times. The genes are TRBV7-2 and TRBJ1-2; a possible D gene is TRBD1 (5 bases). This CDR3 is 13 amino acids long. V was shortened by 2 bases and J by 7 bases, with 11 bases between the two germline ends. Germline V CDR1 and CDR2: SGHTA, FQGNSA. The CDR3: CASSLRQGIGYTF. CDR3 DNA: TGTGCCAGCAGCTTAAGGCAGGGAATTGGCTACACCTTC.

In regard to this clonotype: This may stem from a read error, because a much larger clone lies one nucleotide away. The V and J genes are TRBV29-1 and TRBJ2-2; 7 bases fit TRBD2. The ends lost 4 bases at V and 3 bases at J; junction bases unmatched: 5. CDR3 length: 14 residues. CDR1 and CDR2 (germline): SQVTM, ANQGSEA. The CDR3 sequence is CSVGRGDHTGELFF. The CDR3 DNA reads TGCAGCGTTGGCCGGGGGGACCACACCGGGGAGCTGTTTTTT.

This clonotype was counted at least ten times. This chain joins TRBV5-1 and TRBJ1-4; tentative D call: TRBD1 (6 bases). This CDR3 comprises 13 residues. The V end was cut by 5 bases, the J end by 4 bases, with 9 bases between. CDR1 and CDR2 (germline): SGHRS, YFSETQ. Here the CDR3 reads CASRDSLNEKLFF. The CDR3 nucleotides read TGCGCCAGCAGGGACAGTCTTAATGAAAAACTGTTTTTT.

The CDR3 sequence: CASRDYGRLEQYF. The CDR3 DNA reads as TGTGCCAGCAGGGACTACGGGCGCCTCGAGCAGTACTTC. The chain uses TRBV28 and TRBJ2-7, with TRBD2 as a possible D gene (6 bases). CDR1 is MDHEN and CDR2 is SYDVKM in the germline V gene. Between the trimmed V and J ends, which lost 6 bases and 6 bases, there was a span of 15 bases. The CDR3 consists of 13 residues.

Ten or more counts support this clonotype. The V gene is TRBV19, the J gene TRBJ2-1; D is undetermined. CDR1 is LNHDA and CDR2 is SQIVND in the germline V gene (reference sequence). V was clipped by 0 bases and J by 8 bases, with 5 bases between them. CDR3 length: 12 residues. CDR3 sequence reads: CASSIDGDEQFF. CDR3 in DNA: TGTGCCAGTAGTATAGATGGCGATGAGCAGTTCTTC.

This clonotype was seen a handful of times. This chain uses TRBV19 with TRBJ2-1; D possibly corresponds to TRBD2 (6 bases). This CDR3 contains 11 residues. V shed 4 bases and J shed 14 bases, with 12 bases lying between them. The germline V gene encodes CDR1 LNHDA and CDR2 SQIVND (reference sequence). The CDR3 DNA sequence: TGTGCCAGTAGTAGAGGACGGAGGGAGTTCTTC. Translated: CASSRGRREFF.

This clonotype was observed a few times. DNA of the CDR3: TGTGCCAGCAGCTCGGACACTCAGAATCAGCCCCAGCATTTT. This encodes CASSSDTQNQPQHF. V is TRBV11-2 and J is TRBJ1-5, with D possibly TRBD1 on 5 matching bases. The CDR3 has 14 amino acids. From germline, CDR1 is SGHAT and CDR2 FQNNGV. The V and J ends lost 4 bases and 4 bases respectively, with 11 bases between them.

There are many counts of this clonotype. CDR3 protein: CASTNGRANEQFF. The CDR3 nucleotides are TGTGCCAGTACCAACGGGAGGGCCAATGAGCAGTTCTTC. The chain carries TRBV19 and TRBJ2-1, with 8 bases that match TRBD2. The CDR3 runs 13 residues. With V trimmed by 7 bases and J by 6 bases, 5 bases remained unmatched. The germline CDR1 and CDR2 sequences are LNHDA and SQIVND (reference sequence). The variable domain in full, with the rest retrieved from reference TRBV19 and TRBJ2-1, is DGGITQSPKYLFRKEGQNVTLSCEQNLNHDAMYWYRQDPGQGLRLIYYSQIVNDFQKGDIAEGYSVSREKKESFPLTVTSAQKNPTAFYLCASTNGRANEQFFGPGTRLTVL.

This clonotype was detected ten times or more. V and J are TRBV11-2 and TRBJ2-2; D may be TRBD2 (5 bases). The V gene's germline CDR1 is SGHAT and CDR2 FQNNGV. This CDR3 is 17 amino acids long. The germline V and J ends were trimmed by 2 bases and 7 bases, with 20 bases remaining between them. DNA for the CDR3: TGTGCCAGCAGCTTAACGCAAAGGACGGGGTTTATCGGGGAGCTGTTTTTT. Its protein product is CASSLTQRTGFIGELFF.

This clonotype came up many times. V is TRBV30 and J is TRBJ1-2, with TRBD1 matching over 8 bases. Germline values: CDR1 GTSNPN, CDR2 SVGIG (reference sequence). The CDR3 covers 15 residues. V lost 2 bases, J lost 4 bases, and 9 bases stayed unmatched. For the CDR3, the DNA is TGTGCCTGGAGTCCCCGGAGGACAGGGATCTATGGCTACACCTTC. It yields the protein CAWSPRRTGIYGYTF.

The chain recombines TRBV5-4 with TRBJ2-3, with D perhaps given as TRBD1 or TRBD2 (6 bases each). This CDR3 contains 16 residues. Germline V CDR1 and CDR2: SGHNT, YYREEE (reference sequence). Trimming removed 4 bases at V and 2 bases at J, with 17 bases between. CDR3 DNA: TGTGCCAGCAGCGAGGGGGGCTTCTCCGACACAGATACGCAGTATTTT. This gives the protein CASSEGGFSDTDTQYF.

This clonotype was recorded at least ten times. This chain links TRBV20-1 with TRBJ1-5; 10 positions match TRBD1. Germline CDR1 is DFQATT and CDR2 is SNEGSKA (reference sequence). The junction had 13 bases not matched to a gene; V was cut back by 2 bases and J by 0 bases. The CDR3 runs 19 residues. The CDR3 region is CSARSGQGSSLHSNQPQHF. The CDR3 DNA reads TGCAGTGCTAGATCGGGACAGGGGTCCTCCCTTCATAGCAATCAGCCCCAGCATTTT.